Listed here is a single T cell receptor beta chain. This sample is part of a study of blood T cell repertoires in COVID-19. For the study at large: The samples span acute and convalescent COVID-19 from the United States, Italy and Spain. Sample material is recorded as cDNA or gDNA derived from T cells, B-cell-depleted T cells, or PBMCs.

How the authors handled the data: Quantification of nucleated cells was approximated via reference gene primer amplification. Profiled with immunoSEQ multiplex PCR; TCRdb holds only in-frame clones, not every one. V, J and clone size are those of that table, while D and trimming were read from the DNA. The sample lists hundreds of thousands of clones, about 83% occurring once. Trimming removed 2 bases from V and 4 bases from J; junction bases left unmatched: 8. Germline V gene lookup returns CDR1 SGDLS and CDR2 YYNGEE. The CDR3 runs 15 residues. This clonotype was sampled from a woman in her thirties or forties with active or convalescent COVID-19. Sequencing was performed on peripheral blood. This rearrangement joins TRBV9 to TRBJ1-1, with 7 bases lining up with TRBD1. CDR3 sequence: CASSVWGDRSTEAFF. Written as DNA, the CDR3 is TGTGCCAGCAGCGTGTGGGGGGACAGATCCACTGAAGCTTTCTTT.